The rows below give T cell receptor beta chains drawn from one sample of a study of naive and memory T cell subsets. One entry per CDR3 protein results from TCRdb running MiXCR on the UMI-ligation and nested PCR reads. The profile covers 140,000 to 150,000 distinct CDR3 sequences, with about a sixth appearing a single time and 0.14% to 0.15% taken by the ten largest. The sequenced sample consisted of naive CD4+ T cells from blood. Every receptor here comes from a human donor in good health. CDR3s leave out the opening cysteine and the closing phenylalanine or tryptophan. Each record gives: CDR3 protein, V gene.

cdr3_aa: ASLKAGGKNTGELF; v_call: TRBV5-4
cdr3_aa: ASSEVRPAYSSPLH; v_call: TRBV6-1
cdr3_aa: SGRTSGNNEQF; v_call: TRBV20-1
cdr3_aa: AISWSVAETQY; v_call: TRBV10-3
cdr3_aa: ASSATGLAGGEQY; v_call: TRBV9
cdr3_aa: ASSTTGSTDTQY; v_call: TRBV7-9
cdr3_aa: ASKGTDTQY; v_call: TRBV2
cdr3_aa: ASSYSIEPQH; v_call: TRBV6-2/TRBV6-3
cdr3_aa: AISGGTVNEQF; v_call: TRBV10-3
cdr3_aa: ASSGTGYEQY; v_call: TRBV25-1
cdr3_aa: ASSYSRVPQH; v_call: TRBV6-2/TRBV6-3
cdr3_aa: ASSSLAGGNEQY; v_call: TRBV27
cdr3_aa: ASSLGPQGNQPQH; v_call: TRBV5-1
cdr3_aa: ASGSGRTQY; v_call: TRBV27
cdr3_aa: ASSLTSAGGTDTQY; v_call: TRBV7-3
cdr3_aa: ASSEVDIVHIQY; v_call: TRBV2
cdr3_aa: ASSKGLAGEHWQF; v_call: TRBV21-1
cdr3_aa: ASKRSGMTDTQY; v_call: TRBV7-3
cdr3_aa: ASSTTGLAGGTGELF; v_call: TRBV6-2/TRBV6-3
cdr3_aa: ASSTTGQSGEQY; v_call: TRBV6-1
cdr3_aa: AIRGGLAANNEQF; v_call: TRBV10-3
cdr3_aa: ASSSLGQPQH; v_call: TRBV12-3/TRBV12-4
cdr3_aa: ASSIPGVYSTYNEQF; v_call: TRBV19
cdr3_aa: ASSQSYGSGNTIY; v_call: TRBV4-1
cdr3_aa: ASSLDGPDTGQH; v_call: TRBV12-3/TRBV12-4
cdr3_aa: ASSQDWGTVNGEQF; v_call: TRBV4-3
cdr3_aa: ASSPSGTLSNQPQH; v_call: TRBV18
cdr3_aa: ASSVQSSGNTIY; v_call: TRBV12-3/TRBV12-4
cdr3_aa: ATRGNGVTGELF; v_call: TRBV24-1
cdr3_aa: ASSRTAGSWQQY; v_call: TRBV6-1